A single sample is the source of the 27 T cell receptor beta chains below, sequenced in a study of vaccination and CD4 T cells after COVID-19. As to treatment: roughly ten-day PBMC culture with coronavirus spike peptide pools or control peptides (ViraFEST assay). CD4+ T lymphocytes from the unexposed donor were collected before the COVID-19 pandemic (2011-2018). These receptors' targets are unknown. The Oncomine TCR Beta short-read assay was applied to DNA of cultured CD4+ T cells. Genomic DNA extraction was carried out from cultured CD4+ T cells. TCRdb reanalysed the PCR reads using MiXCR and keeps one entry per CDR3 protein. The sample lists approximately 10,000 distinct CDR3 sequences; around a third were seen once. The source material was CD4+ T cells from blood, cultured in vitro. The receptor set was obtained from a human donor in good health.

This clonotype came up a few times. The chain combines TRBV20-1 with TRBJ2-5; D unclear. The CDR3 spans 14 residues. CDR1 DFQATT and CDR2 SNEGSKA come from the germline V gene (reference sequence). V was pared by 0 bases and J by 1 base, with 9 bases between. The DNA of the CDR3 is TGCAGTGCTAGAGATGACGGCAGCCAAGAGACCCAGTACTTC. Translating it yields CSARDDGSQETQYF.

The chain links TRBV28 to TRBJ2-1; 7 nucleotides line up with TRBD1. The germline V gene has CDR1 MDHEN and CDR2 SYDVKM. The CDR3 runs to 17 residues. V lost 7 bases and J lost 8; bases outside the gene matches: 20. For the CDR3, the DNA is TGTGCCAGCAAACCCATACCCAGAGGGGGCCGGTTCGATGAGCAGTTCTTC. Encoded protein: CASKPIPRGGRFDEQFF.

This clonotype was counted only a few times. This rearrangement joins TRBV5-1 to TRBJ1-1; TRBD1 aligns across 9 bases. There are 13 residues in the CDR3. The germline gives CDR1 SGHRS, CDR2 YFSETQ. Trimming cost V 2 bases and J 10 bases; bases outside gene matches: 6. The DNA of the CDR3 is TGCGCCAGCAGCTTACAGGGGGCGTCCGGAGCTTTCTTT. Translated: CASSLQGASGAFF.

The V call is TRBV7-9, the J call TRBJ1-5, with a weak D call TRBD1 (5 bases). This CDR3 comprises 14 residues. Deletions cut 3 bases from V and 10 bases from J, with 16 bases between. Per the germline V gene, CDR1 is SEHNR and CDR2 is FQNEAQ (reference sequence). The CDR3 is CASSLGNQGNPQHF. DNA of the CDR3: TGTGCCAGCAGCTTGGGGAATCAGGGAAACCCCCAGCATTTT. The full variable domain, rest sourced from reference TRBV7-9 and TRBJ1-5, is DTGVSQNPRHKITKRGQNVTFRCDPISEHNRLYWYRQTLGQGPEFLTYFQNEAQLEKSRLLSDRFSAERPKGSFSTLEIQRTEQGDSAMYLCASSLGNQGNPQHFGDGTRLSIL.

V is TRBV7-2 and J is TRBJ1-3, with 7 bases identical to TRBD1. V lost 1 base and J lost 0; bases outside the gene matches: 0. This CDR3 spans 15 amino acids. CDR1 SGHTA and CDR2 FQGNSA come from the germline V gene. As DNA, the CDR3 is TGTGCCAGCAGCTTAGGACAGGGCTCTGGAAACACCATATATTTT. Protein sequence: CASSLGQGSGNTIYF.

This clonotype was counted a few times. The chain is built from TRBV10-3 and TRBJ1-6; TRBD1 matches at 11 bases. The CDR3 consists of 16 residues. The junction had 4 bases not matched to a gene; V was cut back by 4 bases and J by 5 bases. The germline V gene has CDR1 ENHRY and CDR2 SYGVKD. In DNA form, the CDR3 reads TGTGCCATCAGTGGGACAGGGGGCCCAAATAATTCACCCCTCCACTTT. Translation gives CAISGTGGPNNSPLHF.

This clonotype was observed a few times. V and J are TRBV18 and TRBJ2-7, with 8 bases that match TRBD1. Germline values: CDR1 KGHSH, CDR2 LQKENI. Losses at the gene ends were 6 bases for V and 3 bases for J; bases not matched to a gene: 10. This CDR3 comprises 15 residues. CDR3 nucleotides: TGTGCCAGCTCCCAACCGGGGACAGGCCGCTACGAGCAGTACTTC. Protein product: CASSQPGTGRYEQYF.

The rearrangement joins TRBV7-8 to TRBJ2-3; D unresolved. V shed 4 bases and J shed 11 bases, with 16 bases lying between them. The V gene's germline CDR1 is SGHVS and CDR2 FQNEAQ. The CDR3 extends over 13 amino acids. This CDR3 reads CASSSYSPHMQYF. CDR3 DNA sequence: TGTGCCAGCAGCTCGTACTCCCCCCATATGCAGTATTTT.

This clonotype was seen a handful of times. This rearrangement joins TRBV28 to TRBJ1-5; weak D call: TRBD1 (6 bases). CDR3 length: 16 amino acids. The V gene's germline CDR1 is MDHEN and CDR2 SYDVKM. V was trimmed by 6 bases and J by 6 bases, leaving 21 bases between them. The CDR3 DNA sequence: TGTGCCAGCAGCCCCCACAGGGCCTCGATGGTTCAGCCCCAGCATTTT. Translated, it gives CASSPHRASMVQPQHF.

This clonotype has more than one count but fewer than ten. The rearrangement joins TRBV7-9 to TRBJ1-2; 7 positions match TRBD1. Germline CDR1 SEHNR, CDR2 FQNEAQ (reference sequence). This CDR3 has 12 amino acids. Losses at the gene ends were 5 bases for V and 6 bases for J; bases not matched to a gene: 3. The CDR3 loop reads CASSTTGNGYTF. The CDR3 DNA sequence: TGTGCCAGCAGCACGACAGGGAATGGCTACACCTTC.

The V gene is TRBV7-2, the J gene TRBJ2-3; 7 bases are shared with TRBD2. This CDR3 has 15 amino acids. V trimming: 3 bases; J trimming: 0 bases; junction bases outside the gene matches: 3. Germline assignment: CDR1 SGHTA and CDR2 FQGNSA. In nucleotides, the CDR3 is TGTGCCAGCAGCTTGACTAGCCGTAGCACAGATACGCAGTATTTT. Translation: CASSLTSRSTDTQYF. Full variable domain (outside the CDR3, taken from reference TRBV7-2 and TRBJ2-3): GAGVSQSPSNKVTEKGKDVELRCDPISGHTALYWYRQSLGQGLEFLIYFQGNSAPDKSGLPSDRFSAERTGGSVSTLTIQRTQQEDSAVYLCASSLTSRSTDTQYFGPGTRLTVL.

The rearrangement uses TRBV7-9 and TRBJ2-1; no clear D gene. V was clipped by 3 bases and J by 0 bases, with 6 bases between them. Germline CDR1 reads SEHNR; CDR2 reads FQNEAQ (reference sequence). The CDR3 spans 14 residues. CDR3 coding DNA: TGTGCCAGCAGCTTGGTAGGCTCCTACAATGAGCAGTTCTTC. This codes for CASSLVGSYNEQFF.

This clonotype has a handful of counts. The rearrangement links TRBV6-5 to TRBJ1-1; 10 positions agree with TRBD1. The V gene end was trimmed by 2 bases and the J gene end by 4 bases; junction bases not matched to a gene: 7. The V gene's germline CDR1 is MNHEY and CDR2 SVGAGI. This CDR3 contains 16 residues. This CDR3 is CASSYQDRGLGTEAFF. In DNA form, the CDR3 reads TGTGCCAGCAGTTACCAGGACAGGGGGTTAGGCACTGAAGCTTTCTTT.

This clonotype was picked up a small number of times. This chain joins TRBV20-1 and TRBJ2-1; 13 bases map to TRBD2. Per germline, CDR1 DFQATT and CDR2 SNEGSKA (reference sequence). The CDR3 runs 15 residues. V shed 1 base, J shed 8 bases, and the junction held 5 bases outside the gene matches. This chain's CDR3 is CSARGTSGRVHEQFF. In nucleotides, the CDR3 is TGCAGTGCTAGAGGGACTAGCGGGAGAGTCCATGAGCAGTTCTTC.

This clonotype has a handful of counts. The V and J genes are TRBV20-1 and TRBJ2-7; D is unresolved. Per the germline V gene, CDR1 is DFQATT and CDR2 is SNEGSKA (reference sequence). The CDR3 runs to 14 residues. Trimming removed 0 bases from V and 2 bases from J, with 11 bases in between. CDR3 nucleotides: TGCAGTGCTAGAGATCTTCCCGGTACCTACGAGCAGTACTTC. Amino acid sequence: CSARDLPGTYEQYF.

The genes are TRBV20-1 and TRBJ1-1; a weak D match, TRBD1 (6 bases). Trimming left V 0 bases short and J 2 bases short, with 10 bases between. The CDR3 has 14 amino acids. Germline assignment: CDR1 DFQATT and CDR2 SNEGSKA (reference sequence). The CDR3 is CSAREGTLNTEAFF. CDR3 bases: TGCAGTGCTAGAGAAGGGACACTTAACACTGAAGCTTTCTTT.

The rearrangement uses TRBV2 and TRBJ1-1; D gene unclear. V was shortened by 2 bases and J by 5 bases, with 12 bases between the two germline ends. From germline, CDR1 is SNHLY and CDR2 FYNNEI. The CDR3 runs to 14 residues. The CDR3 sequence is CASSEWVLRTEAFF. DNA of the CDR3: TGTGCCAGCAGTGAATGGGTCCTGCGGACTGAAGCTTTCTTT.

This clonotype showed up just a few times. The J gene is TRBJ1-1, the V gene TRBV7-2; no reliable D call. The ends were cut back, 5 bases at V and 1 base at J, with 11 bases in the middle. The CDR3 runs to 14 residues. Germline lookup yields CDR1 SGHTA and CDR2 FQGNSA. The CDR3 loop is CASSRMVGNTEAFF. The CDR3, as DNA: TGTGCCAGCAGCCGAATGGTCGGGAACACTGAAGCTTTCTTT.

The DNA of the CDR3 is TGTGCCAGCATGAGCTTCTCACCCCTCCACTTT. Translation gives CASMSFSPLHF. The V gene is TRBV2, the J gene TRBJ1-6; D not certain. The CDR3 runs 11 residues. The germline V and J ends were trimmed by 7 bases and 10 bases, with 8 bases remaining between them. CDR1 and CDR2 (germline): SNHLY, FYNNEI.

This clonotype came up a few times. V and J are TRBV24-1 and TRBJ2-3; a possible D gene is TRBD2 (6 bases). The germline gives CDR1 KGHDR, CDR2 SFDVKD. V lost 5 bases and J 10 bases, leaving 18 bases between the germline ends. CDR3 size: 14 residues. CDR3 residues: CATSGPGLTLSQYF. The CDR3 coding sequence is TGTGCCACCAGTGGACCGGGACTCACCCTGTCGCAGTATTTT.

The chain recombines TRBV27 with TRBJ2-5; TRBD1 agrees at 8 bases. This CDR3 comprises 21 residues. V was clipped by 6 bases and J by 0 bases; unmatched bases: 24. CDR1 MNHEY and CDR2 SMNVEV come from the germline V gene (reference sequence). CDR3 sequence reads: CASRPSPMSRPMDRDQETQYF. Written as DNA, the CDR3 is TGTGCCAGCAGACCATCACCCATGAGTCGACCGATGGACAGGGACCAAGAGACCCAGTACTTC.

This clonotype was found a few times. This sequence joins TRBV5-4 and TRBJ2-3, with D uncertain. This CDR3 contains 13 residues. CDR1 SGHNT and CDR2 YYREEE come from the germline V gene (reference sequence). Trimming left V 0 bases short and J 4 bases short, with 6 bases between. The CDR3 is CASSLADSDTQYF. The CDR3 DNA follows: TGTGCCAGCAGCTTGGCCGACTCAGATACGCAGTATTTT.

The chain is built from TRBV27 and TRBJ2-7, with D perhaps TRBD1 (8 bases). This CDR3 contains 15 residues. V dropped 2 bases and J dropped 6 bases, with 17 bases sitting between them. CDR1 is MNHEY, CDR2 SMNVEV, per germline (reference sequence). The CDR3 sequence: CASSLLAAGGGEQYF. In nucleotides, the CDR3 is TGTGCCAGCAGTTTACTAGCGGCAGGGGGCGGCGAGCAGTACTTC.

This clonotype was counted once. The rearrangement joins TRBV5-4 to TRBJ2-7; TRBD2 matches 11 bases. Germline CDR1 is SGHNT and CDR2 is YYREEE (reference sequence). The V gene end was trimmed by 0 bases and the J gene end by 2 bases; junction bases not matched to a gene: 7. This CDR3 is built from 17 residues. The CDR3 region has the DNA TGTGCCAGCAGCTTGGGCCCTAGCGGGAGGAAAACCTACGAGCAGTACTTC. Residues: CASSLGPSGRKTYEQYF.

V is TRBV24-1 and J is TRBJ2-2; D not resolved. The ends were cut back, 2 bases at V and 2 bases at J, with 5 bases in the middle. Germline CDR1 KGHDR, CDR2 SFDVKD. The CDR3 spans 14 residues. The chain's CDR3 is CATSDYGNTGELFF. In DNA form, the CDR3 reads TGTGCCACCAGTGATTACGGAAACACCGGGGAGCTGTTTTTT.

In its sample, this clonotype was seen a few times. The chain carries TRBV7-8 and TRBJ1-2; D not resolved. The length of the CDR3 is 17 residues. Germline values: CDR1 SGHVS, CDR2 FQNEAQ. The V and J ends lost 1 base and 0 bases respectively, with 15 bases between them. The CDR3 region has the DNA TGTGCCAGCAGCTTAGATGACCCTGCGGCGGCTAACTATGGCTACACCTTC. Translated, it gives CASSLDDPAAANYGYTF.

This clonotype was observed a handful of times. V and J are TRBV7-9 and TRBJ1-5; no reliable D call. V was shortened by 3 bases and J by 3 bases, with 9 bases between the two germline ends. CDR3 length: 14 residues. CDR1 and CDR2 (germline): SEHNR, FQNEAQ (reference sequence). The CDR3 region is CASSFDTYNQPQHF. The CDR3 nucleotides are TGTGCCAGCAGCTTTGACACCTACAATCAGCCCCAGCATTTT.